The 28 T cell receptor beta chains below come from one sample, sequenced in a study of CD8 T cells in Susac syndrome. Random hexamers served to reverse transcribe roughly 0.5 to 1 ug RNA. TCRdb reprocessed the immunoSEQ multiplex PCR reads via MiXCR and lists one record per CDR3 protein. The sample consists of roughly 200,000 distinct CDR3 sequences, nearly 97% of them appearing once. The sequencing sample was made of CD4+ T cells from PBMCs. Every receptor here comes from a human donor with multiple sclerosis.

This clonotype was observed once. The rearrangement links TRBV6-6 to TRBJ2-1; 10 bases are shared with TRBD1. The ends lost 10 bases at V and 6 bases at J; junction bases unmatched: 9. The germline V gene has CDR1 MNHNY and CDR2 SVGAGI (reference sequence). The CDR3 is 14 amino acids. CDR3 nucleotides: TGTGCCACCCGAGGGACAGGGGCCCTCAATGAGCAGTTCTTC. Its protein is CATRGTGALNEQFF.

This clonotype came up once. The chain couples TRBV27 to TRBJ2-7, with D perhaps assigned TRBD1 or TRBD2 (5 bases each). Germline V gives CDR1 MNHEY, CDR2 SMNVEV (reference sequence). Deletions cut 3 bases from V and 2 bases from J, with 8 bases between. The CDR3 contains 13 residues. This CDR3 is CASSFTGPYEQYF. The DNA for the CDR3 is TGTGCCAGCAGTTTTACGGGACCCTACGAGCAGTACTTC.

The V and J genes are TRBV29-1 and TRBJ1-2; a weak D match, TRBD1 (5 bases). This CDR3 is 15 amino acids long. Trimming took off 7 bases at V and 0 bases at J, with 18 bases between the two ends. Germline-derived CDR1 and CDR2 are SQVTM and ANQGSEA. The DNA for the CDR3 is TGCAGCGGGGGGGGATTGGGCGAAGCTAACTATGGCTACACCTTC. Residues: CSGGGLGEANYGYTF.

V gene TRBV20-1 combines with J gene TRBJ1-5; 9 bases fit TRBD1. CDR3 length equals 14 residues. Germline CDR1 is DFQATT and CDR2 is SNEGSKA (reference sequence). With 6 bases clipped from V and 4 bases from J, the junction kept 7 bases outside the gene matches. The DNA of the CDR3 is TGCAGTGCAACCGGACAGGGGAGGAATCAGCCCCAGCATTTT. This translates into CSATGQGRNQPQHF.

V usage is TRBV5-1 and J usage is TRBJ1-5, with a weak D call TRBD1 (6 bases). Looked up from germline, CDR1 is SGHRS and CDR2 is YFSETQ. V lost 4 bases, J lost 2 bases, and 13 bases lay in between. This CDR3 comprises 15 residues. The CDR3 nucleotides read TGCGCCAGCAGCGAAGGACAGTCCCGCAATCAGCCCCAGCATTTT. The encoded protein is CASSEGQSRNQPQHF.

In this sample, this clonotype turned up once. The chain employs TRBV6-6 and TRBJ1-6; D perhaps matches TRBD1 (5 bases). The CDR3 runs to 13 residues. CDR1 is MNHNY and CDR2 is SVGAGI in the germline V gene (reference sequence). Trimming cost V 7 bases and J 6 bases, with 10 bases left between them. The CDR3 reads CASNGQPNSPLHF. The DNA for the CDR3 is TGTGCCAGCAATGGACAACCTAATTCACCCCTCCACTTT.

V and J are TRBV6-5 and TRBJ2-2; no firm D call. Germline V gene lookup returns CDR1 MNHEY and CDR2 SVGAGI. This CDR3 has 15 amino acids. V was clipped by 1 base and J by 4 bases, with 10 bases between them. CDR3 bases: TGTGCCAGCAGTTACTTCGCAACGGGCACCGGGGAGCTGTTTTTT. The encoded protein is CASSYFATGTGELFF.

The V call is TRBV15, the J call TRBJ2-7; TRBD1 agrees at 8 bases. V lost 1 base to trimming and J lost 3 bases; unmatched junction nucleotides: 8. The CDR3 contains 16 residues. CDR1 and CDR2 from the germline V gene are LNHNV and YYDKDF (reference sequence). CDR3 sequence: CATSRVGDDRGYEQYF. The CDR3 DNA sequence: TGTGCCACCAGCAGAGTAGGCGACGACAGGGGCTACGAGCAGTACTTC.

This clonotype was seen a single time. The rearrangement joins TRBV5-1 to TRBJ2-5; D is ambiguous. The V and J ends lost 0 bases and 0 bases respectively, with 6 bases between them. Germline V gives CDR1 SGHRS, CDR2 YFSETQ. There are 14 residues in the CDR3. CDR3 protein: CASSLGDYQETQYF. CDR3 in DNA: TGCGCCAGCAGCTTGGGAGACTACCAAGAGACCCAGTACTTC.

This clonotype was observed a single time. V and J are TRBV29-1 and TRBJ1-4; D is possibly TRBD1 (6 bases). V was pared by 6 bases and J by 7 bases, with 9 bases between. The CDR3 has 11 residues. Germline V gene data show CDR1 as SQVTM and CDR2 as ANQGSEA. The CDR3 nucleotides are TGCAGCGTCGAACAGGGTGAAAAACTGTTTTTT. The encoded protein is CSVEQGEKLFF.

This chain uses TRBV6-6 with TRBJ1-6; perhaps TRBD1 as D (5 bases). The CDR3 runs to 16 residues. Per the germline V gene, CDR1 is MNHNY and CDR2 is SVGAGI (reference sequence). The V end lost 0 bases, the J end lost 9 bases, and 15 bases lay between the germline ends. The CDR3 coding sequence is TGTGCCAGCAGTTACTCCGGGGTGATCCAGGGTTCACCCCTCCACTTT. It is translated as CASSYSGVIQGSPLHF.

The chain recombines TRBV29-1 with TRBJ1-1; unclear D gene. This CDR3 spans 11 amino acids. Trimming cost V 6 bases and J 2 bases, with 7 bases left between them. CDR1 SQVTM and CDR2 ANQGSEA come from the germline V gene. CDR3 sequence reads: CSVVTNTEAFF. The CDR3 nucleotides are TGCAGCGTCGTGACCAACACTGAAGCTTTCTTT. Supplemented by reference TRBV29-1 and TRBJ1-1, the full variable domain reads SAVISQKPSRDICQRGTSLTIQCQVDSQVTMMFWYRQQPGQSLTLIATANQGSEATYESGFVIDKFPISRPNLTFSTLTVSNMSPEDSSIYLCSVVTNTEAFFGQGTRLTVV.

The chain joins TRBV5-1 to TRBJ1-6, with 7 nucleotides matching TRBD1. Germline lookup yields CDR1 SGHRS and CDR2 YFSETQ. The junction had 9 bases not matched to a gene; V was cut back by 2 bases and J by 10 bases. CDR3 length: 15 residues. The CDR3 protein is CASSLTGTVESPLHF. Here the CDR3 DNA reads TGCGCCAGCAGCTTAACCGGGACAGTGGAGTCACCCCTCCACTTT. The full variable domain, its missing parts supplied by reference TRBV5-1 and TRBJ1-6, is KAGVTQTPRYLIKTRGQQVTLSCSPISGHRSVSWYQQTPGQGLQFLFEYFSETQRNKGNFPGRFSGRQFSNSRSEMNVSTLELGDSALYLCASSLTGTVESPLHFGNGTRLTVT.

The chain couples TRBV12-3 or TRBV12-4 to TRBJ2-5, with D perhaps matching TRBD1 or TRBD2 (5 bases each). The ends were cut back, 1 base at V and 1 base at J, with 7 bases in the middle. CDR3 length equals 14 residues. CDR3 in DNA: TGTGCCAGCAGTTTAGGGGGACCCCAAGAGACCCAGTACTTC. As protein: CASSLGGPQETQYF.

The chain combines TRBV7-3 with TRBJ2-7, with 8 bases fitting TRBD1. From germline, CDR1 is SGHTA and CDR2 FQGTGA. The length of the CDR3 is 13 residues. Unmatched junction bases numbered 7, after V lost 5 bases and J lost 7 bases. CDR3 loop: CASSGTGSREQYF. CDR3 nucleotides: TGTGCCAGCAGCGGGACAGGTTCGCGAGAGCAGTACTTC.

This clonotype was observed a handful of times. V is TRBV12-3 or TRBV12-4 and J is TRBJ1-2; D unresolved. The CDR3 is 14 amino acids. V dropped 7 bases and J dropped 8 bases, with 20 bases sitting between them. This chain's CDR3 is CASTLGRIRGGYTF. CDR3 nucleotide sequence: TGTGCCAGCACCCTAGGACGCATCAGAGGGGGCTACACCTTC.

The gene calls are TRBV29-1 and TRBJ2-3, with D perhaps TRBD2 (7 bases). V dropped 7 bases and J dropped 5 bases, with 16 bases sitting between them. This CDR3 has 13 residues. Germline V CDR1 and CDR2: SQVTM, ANQGSEA. CDR3 DNA sequence: TGCAGCGCCCATGGGGGGGGGCAAGATACGCAGTATTTT. Translated, it gives CSAHGGGQDTQYF.

The genes are TRBV29-1 and TRBJ2-1; 10 positions match TRBD1. The CDR3 runs 15 residues. Germline V gives CDR1 SQVTM, CDR2 ANQGSEA. J gave up 4 bases and V 5 bases, and 8 bases lay outside the gene matches. DNA for the CDR3: TGCAGCGTTCCTCCGGGACAGGGGTTATACAATGAGCAGTTCTTC. Protein product: CSVPPGQGLYNEQFF.

V and J are TRBV30 and TRBJ2-2; D perhaps matches TRBD1 (6 bases). Germline V gene sequence: CDR1 GTSNPN, CDR2 SVGIG (reference sequence). Trimming took 5 bases from V and 4 from J, leaving 11 bases between them. The CDR3 is 13 residues long. The CDR3 reads CAWDRFLTGELFF. The CDR3 nucleotides read TGTGCCTGGGACAGGTTCCTCACCGGGGAGCTGTTTTTT.

The chain uses TRBV27 and TRBJ2-5; D is undetermined. Germline CDR1 is MNHEY and CDR2 is SMNVEV (reference sequence). Trimming took 4 bases from V and 5 from J, leaving 11 bases between them. The CDR3 has 13 residues. The chain's CDR3 is CASSSQLRETQYF. Written as DNA, the CDR3 is TGTGCCAGCAGTTCACAGCTTCGGGAGACCCAGTACTTC.

V usage is TRBV20-1 and J usage is TRBJ1-5; no definite D call. Trimming removed 5 bases at V and 3 bases at J, with 14 bases between. The CDR3 is 14 amino acids. CDR1 DFQATT and CDR2 SNEGSKA come from the germline V gene (reference sequence). CDR3 in amino acids: CSAARLGPNQPQHF. The CDR3 DNA follows: TGCAGTGCTGCTCGGTTGGGCCCCAATCAGCCCCAGCATTTT.

The gene calls are TRBV14 and TRBJ2-5; TRBD1 or TRBD2 may be the D gene (5 bases each). V was pared by 3 bases and J by 4 bases, with 12 bases between. CDR1 and CDR2 from the germline V gene are SGHDN and FVKESK. The length of the CDR3 is 14 residues. The CDR3 sequence is CASSQERGVETQYF. The CDR3, as DNA: TGTGCCAGCAGCCAGGAGAGGGGTGTAGAGACCCAGTACTTC. Drawing the rest from reference TRBV14 and TRBJ2-5, the complete variable domain is EAGVTQFPSHSVIEKGQTVTLRCDPISGHDNLYWYRRVMGKEIKFLLHFVKESKQDESGMPNNRFLAERTGGTYSTLKVQPAELEDSGVYFCASSQERGVETQYFGPGTRLLVL.

The gene calls are TRBV2 and TRBJ2-7, with D unresolved. The germline V and J ends were trimmed by 5 bases and 1 base, with 15 bases remaining between them. Germline V gene sequence: CDR1 SNHLY, CDR2 FYNNEI. The CDR3 sequence is 15 residues long. The CDR3 region is CASSTVTLESYEQYF. The DNA of the CDR3 is TGTGCCAGCAGTACAGTAACCCTTGAGTCCTACGAGCAGTACTTC. The variable domain in full, with the rest retrieved from reference TRBV2 and TRBJ2-7, is EPEVTQTPSHQVTQMGQEVILRCVPISNHLYFYWYRQILGQKVEFLVSFYNNEISEKSEIFDDQFSVERPDGSNFTLKIRSTKLEDSAMYFCASSTVTLESYEQYFGPGTRLTVT.

CDR3 amino acids: CAISEDFSTGELFF. The CDR3, as DNA: TGTGCCATCAGTGAGGACTTTTCCACCGGGGAGCTGTTTTTT. V and J are TRBV10-3 and TRBJ2-2; no clear D. This CDR3 has 14 residues. The V end lost 2 bases, the J end lost 4 bases, and 8 bases lay between the germline ends. Per germline, CDR1 ENHRY and CDR2 SYGVKD.

The V gene is TRBV30, the J gene TRBJ2-3; TRBD2 might be the D (6 bases). The CDR3 consists of 15 residues. V was clipped by 1 base and J by 3 bases, with 14 bases between them. The germline V gene has CDR1 GTSNPN and CDR2 SVGIG (reference sequence). CDR3 sequence reads: CAWSDLMRGTDTQYF. CDR3 coding DNA: TGTGCCTGGAGTGACCTCATGCGGGGTACAGATACGCAGTATTTT.

J is TRBJ2-2 and V is TRBV10-3; D call uncertain. The CDR3 runs to 14 residues. Germline loops: CDR1 ENHRY, CDR2 SYGVKD. Trimming stripped 3 bases from V and 4 bases from J, with 9 bases between. CDR3 sequence (DNA): TGTGCCATCAGTGAAAGCAGAACCACCGGGGAGCTGTTTTTT. It translates to CAISESRTTGELFF.

The CDR3 reads CASSHNRDAKNIQYF. Here the CDR3 DNA reads TGTGCCAGCAGCCATAACAGGGACGCCAAAAACATTCAGTACTTC. The V and J genes are TRBV3-1 and TRBJ2-4; a possible D gene is TRBD1 (6 bases). This CDR3 is built from 15 residues. Germline V gene sequence: CDR1 LGHDT, CDR2 YNNKEL (reference sequence). V gave up 3 bases and J gave up 1 base, with 10 bases separating them.

This chain connects TRBV29-1 to TRBJ1-2, with 9 bases that match TRBD1. Trimming took 4 bases from V and 9 from J; bases not matched to a gene: 9. The germline gives CDR1 SQVTM, CDR2 ANQGSEA. The CDR3 loop spans 13 amino acids. DNA for the CDR3: TGCAGCGTTGCTACAGGGGGCGGGTTGCGCTACACCTTC. This gives the protein CSVATGGGLRYTF.